This passage covers 24 T cell receptor beta chains from one sample sequenced in a study of graft-versus-host responses after intestinal transplantation. Assay: immunoSEQ multiplex PCR; the TCRdb copy retains only in-frame clones and omits some. This repertoire shows about 51,000 clones, roughly 90% found once; its top ten account for roughly 0.62%. These receptors lack a known antigen. The input for sequencing was unstimulated CD4+ T cells sorted from spleen or lymph node cells, taken before transplant. These TCRs come from a human donor who was the organ donor for an intestinal transplant.

V usage is TRBV7-2 and J usage is TRBJ2-1, with 14 bases matching TRBD2. From germline, CDR1 is SGHTA and CDR2 FQGNSA. The CDR3 contains 15 residues. The trim removed 0 bases at V and 8 bases at J, leaving 0 bases unmatched. CDR3: CASSLATSGRDEQFF. The CDR3 DNA follows: TGTGCCAGCAGCTTAGCGACTAGCGGGAGGGATGAGCAGTTCTTC. Filled out from reference TRBV7-2 and TRBJ2-1, the complete variable domain reads GAGVSQSPSNKVTEKGKDVELRCDPISGHTALYWYRQSLGQGLEFLIYFQGNSAPDKSGLPSDRFSAERTGGSVSTLTIQRTQQEDSAVYLCASSLATSGRDEQFFGPGTRLTVL.

The chain couples TRBV4-2 to TRBJ2-1; D may be TRBD2 (5 bases). CDR3 length: 16 residues. V was clipped by 1 base and J by 5 bases, with 15 bases between them. Germline V gene data show CDR1 as LGHNA and CDR2 as YNFKEQ. The CDR3 DNA follows: TGTGCCAGCAGCCAAGGAGGGCGGGTAACCGACAATGAGCAGTTCTTC. Translation gives CASSQGGRVTDNEQFF.

This chain links TRBV7-3 with TRBJ2-5, with 9 bases aligning to TRBD2. After removal of 5 bases from V and 5 bases from J, the junction contained 15 bases not matched to a gene. The CDR3 is 17 amino acids. Germline CDR1 and CDR2: SGHTA and FQGTGA. CDR3 coding DNA: TGTGCCAGCAGCCCAAGTGCGGGAGGGCGATCGGGGGAGACCCAGTACTTC. Translated, it gives CASSPSAGGRSGETQYF.

This sequence joins TRBV5-4 and TRBJ2-5; TRBD1 aligns across 9 bases. The CDR3 covers 15 residues. The J segment lost 3 bases and the V segment lost 4 bases, leaving 7 bases of the junction unmatched. The germline V gene has CDR1 SGHNT and CDR2 YYREEE (reference sequence). DNA of the CDR3: TGTGCCAGCAGCCCGGCCGGGACAGGGAAAGAGACCCAGTACTTC. Protein product: CASSPAGTGKETQYF. Full variable domain (remainder filled in from reference TRBV5-4 and TRBJ2-5): ETGVTQSPTHLIKTRGQQVTLRCSSQSGHNTVSWYQQALGQGPQFIFQYYREEENGRGNFPPRFSGLQFPNYSSELNVNALELDDSALYLCASSPAGTGKETQYFGPGTRLLVL.

The V and J genes are TRBV11-3 and TRBJ2-6; weak D call: TRBD1 (6 bases). Trimming cost V 5 bases and J 0 bases, with 17 bases left between them. The CDR3 loop spans 18 amino acids. The germline V gene encodes CDR1 SGHNT and CDR2 YENEEA. CDR3 DNA sequence: TGTGCCAGCAGCGGACCACCGGGACAAAGCTCTGGGGCCAACGTCCTGACTTTC. Protein sequence: CASSGPPGQSSGANVLTF.

The gene calls are TRBV30 and TRBJ2-6; D perhaps matches TRBD1 (7 bases). Trimming took 4 bases from V and 0 from J, leaving 10 bases between them. This CDR3 is built from 15 residues. Germline CDR1 GTSNPN, CDR2 SVGIG (reference sequence). The CDR3 DNA follows: TGTGCCTGGATCCAGGGGGGCTCTGGGGCCAACGTCCTGACTTTC. Protein product: CAWIQGGSGANVLTF. Together with reference TRBV30 and TRBJ2-6, the CDR3 gives the full variable domain: SQTIHQWPATLVQPVGSPLSLECTVEGTSNPNLYWYRQAAGRGLQLLFYSVGIGQISSEVPQNLSASRPQDRQFILSSKKLLLSDSGFYLCAWIQGGSGANVLTFGAGSRLTVL.

This sequence joins TRBV9 and TRBJ2-3, with 8 positions matching TRBD1. This CDR3 is built from 15 residues. V was pared by 4 bases and J by 2 bases, with 6 bases of the junction left unmatched. Per the germline V gene, CDR1 is SGDLS and CDR2 is YYNGEE. For the CDR3, the DNA is TGTGCCAGCAGCCCAGGGGGACAGGACACAGATACGCAGTATTTT. Translation gives CASSPGGQDTDTQYF. Full variable domain (missing parts from reference TRBV9 and TRBJ2-3): DSGVTQTPKHLITATGQRVTLRCSPRSGDLSVYWYQQSLDQGLQFLIQYYNGEERAKGNILERFSAQQFPDLHSELNLSSLELGDSALYFCASSPGGQDTDTQYFGPGTRLTVL.

The gene calls are TRBV19 and TRBJ2-5, with D maybe TRBD2 (5 bases). This CDR3 spans 14 amino acids. Germline V gene lookup returns CDR1 LNHDA and CDR2 SQIVND (reference sequence). Trimming took 5 bases from V and 0 from J, leaving 10 bases between them. The CDR3 is CASSPRLYQETQYF. The CDR3 bases are TGTGCCAGTAGTCCCCGACTATACCAAGAGACCCAGTACTTC.

The chain has TRBV19 and TRBJ1-2; TRBD1 aligns across 7 bases. V trimming: 6 bases; J trimming: 3 bases; junction bases outside the gene matches: 4. This CDR3 contains 13 residues. From germline, CDR1 is LNHDA and CDR2 SQIVND (reference sequence). CDR3 region: CASRGTEDYGYTF. In DNA form, the CDR3 reads TGTGCCAGTAGGGGGACAGAGGACTATGGCTACACCTTC.

This rearrangement joins TRBV19 to TRBJ2-3; 8 bases agree with TRBD2. The CDR3 consists of 13 residues. V was clipped by 4 bases and J by 3 bases; unmatched bases: 0. CDR1 is LNHDA and CDR2 is SQIVND in the germline V gene (reference sequence). The DNA of the CDR3 is TGTGCCAGTAGTACTAGCGGGACAGATACGCAGTATTTT. Amino acids: CASSTSGTDTQYF.

The V call is TRBV4-1, the J call TRBJ2-3, with D possibly matching TRBD2 (5 bases). This CDR3 spans 15 amino acids. Per germline, CDR1 MGHRA and CDR2 YSYEKL. With 0 bases removed from V and 9 bases from J, the gap between germline ends came to 16 bases. CDR3: CASSQDSRTPETQYF. The CDR3, as DNA: TGCGCCAGCAGCCAAGACAGCCGGACTCCTGAAACGCAGTATTTT.

This rearrangement joins TRBV10-3 to TRBJ1-2; no firm D call. CDR3 length equals 12 residues. Deletions cut 3 bases from V and 8 bases from J, with 10 bases between. CDR1 and CDR2 (germline): ENHRY, SYGVKD. CDR3 residues: CAISERGTGYTF. Written as DNA, the CDR3 is TGTGCCATCAGTGAACGGGGAACGGGCTACACCTTC.

The chain employs TRBV10-3 and TRBJ1-2; TRBD1 matches at 9 bases. The V and J ends lost 4 bases and 7 bases, in that order; junction bases with no gene match: 13. The CDR3 spans 16 residues. Germline V gene lookup returns CDR1 ENHRY and CDR2 SYGVKD. The CDR3 DNA sequence: TGTGCCATCAGTGGGGGACAGGGTGACCATTTCTCTGGCTACACCTTC. As protein: CAISGGQGDHFSGYTF.

The rearrangement joins TRBV27 to TRBJ1-2, with no clear D. Germline V gene lookup returns CDR1 MNHEY and CDR2 SMNVEV (reference sequence). V was pared by 4 bases and J by 2 bases, with 11 bases between. The CDR3 consists of 14 residues. CDR3 sequence: CASSSWALNYGYTF. The CDR3 DNA reads TGTGCCAGCAGTTCATGGGCCCTGAACTATGGCTACACCTTC.

This sequence joins TRBV7-3 and TRBJ2-7; 7 nucleotides line up with TRBD2. The germline V gene has CDR1 SGHTA and CDR2 FQGTGA. CDR3 length equals 15 residues. With 1 base clipped from V and 0 bases from J, the junction kept 3 bases outside the gene matches. CDR3 in amino acids: CASSLISGDSYEQYF. The CDR3 coding sequence is TGTGCCAGCAGCTTAATCAGCGGGGACTCCTACGAGCAGTACTTC. Looking up the rest from reference TRBV7-3 and TRBJ2-7 gives the full variable domain: GAGVSQTPSNKVTEKGKYVELRCDPISGHTALYWYRQSLGQGPEFLIYFQGTGAADDSGLPNDRFFAVRPEGSVSTLKIQRTERGDSAVYLCASSLISGDSYEQYFGPGTRLTVT.

The chain has TRBV5-1 and TRBJ1-3; no definite D call. V was clipped by 0 bases and J by 0 bases, with 10 bases between them. CDR1 and CDR2 (germline): SGHRS, YFSETQ. The CDR3 sequence is 16 residues long. CDR3 in DNA: TGCGCCAGCAGCTTGGAAGGTTCTAGCTCTGGAAACACCATATATTTT. The encoded protein is CASSLEGSSSGNTIYF. The entire variable domain, with the rest obtained from reference TRBV5-1 and TRBJ1-3, is as follows: KAGVTQTPRYLIKTRGQQVTLSCSPISGHRSVSWYQQTPGQGLQFLFEYFSETQRNKGNFPGRFSGRQFSNSRSEMNVSTLELGDSALYLCASSLEGSSSGNTIYFGEGSWLTVV.

This chain joins TRBV27 and TRBJ2-5, with 7 positions matching TRBD1. The assigned J gene may be wrong: the sequence end matches TRBJ2-7 better. Germline CDR1 MNHEY, CDR2 SMNVEV (reference sequence). This CDR3 has 13 residues. Here the CDR3 reads CASRITGAYEQYF. The CDR3 coding sequence is TGTGCCAGCCGAATTACAGGGGCCTACGAGCAGTACTTC.

For the CDR3, the DNA is TGTGCCAGCAGCCATATAGCGGAAGAGACCCAGTACTTC. Its translation is CASSHIAEETQYF. The V gene is TRBV14, the J gene TRBJ2-5; maybe TRBD2 (6 bases). V was clipped by 3 bases and J by 3 bases, with 8 bases between them. Germline CDR1 reads SGHDN; CDR2 reads FVKESK. The CDR3 runs 13 residues.

The CDR3 region has the DNA TGTGCCAGCAGCGTAGTCTGGGGCTCAGTTAAATGGCCCCAGCATTTT. Translating gives CASSVVWGSVKWPQHF. The chain has TRBV9 and TRBJ1-5; D is perhaps TRBD1 (5 bases). This CDR3 contains 16 residues. The V end was cut by 0 bases, the J end by 9 bases, with 19 bases between. Looked up from germline, CDR1 is SGDLS and CDR2 is YYNGEE.

The chain is built from TRBV19 and TRBJ1-3; weak D call: TRBD1 (5 bases). The CDR3 extends over 14 amino acids. Germline V gene data show CDR1 as LNHDA and CDR2 as SQIVND (reference sequence). The V end lost 7 bases, the J end lost 1 base, and 11 bases lay between the germline ends. The DNA for the CDR3 is TGTGCCAGTACGACAGCGCGGTCTGGAAACACCATATATTTT. Its translation: CASTTARSGNTIYF.

This clone was seen once. This sequence joins TRBV13 and TRBJ2-3; TRBD2 agrees at 12 bases. Per the germline V gene, CDR1 is PRHDT and CDR2 is FYEKMQ (reference sequence). V dropped 0 bases and J dropped 7; count of bases not matched to a gene: 8. CDR3 length: 17 amino acids. The CDR3 DNA is TGTGCCAGCAGCTTAGGGACTAGCGGGAGTGGGCGAAATACGCAGTATTTT. Protein: CASSLGTSGSGRNTQYF.

This chain connects TRBV27 to TRBJ2-5; 11 nucleotides agree with TRBD2. V lost 6 bases to trimming and J lost 4 bases; unmatched junction nucleotides: 13. CDR1 and CDR2 from the germline V gene are MNHEY and SMNVEV (reference sequence). The CDR3 length is 17 residues. DNA of the CDR3: TGTGCCAGCAGCCCATGGCTAGCGGGAGGTCGAAGAGAGACCCAGTACTTC. Protein sequence: CASSPWLAGGRRETQYF.

The chain couples TRBV6-6 to TRBJ1-1, with 8 nucleotides matching TRBD1. The CDR3 covers 12 residues. V lost 5 bases and J lost 7; bases outside the gene matches: 3. Germline values: CDR1 MNHNY, CDR2 SVGAGI (reference sequence). This CDR3 reads CASSPQGDEAFF. DNA for the CDR3: TGTGCCAGCAGTCCACAGGGGGATGAAGCTTTCTTT.

The rearrangement joins TRBV29-1 to TRBJ2-5; no clear D gene. V was cut by 1 base and J by 0 bases, with 6 bases left in between. This CDR3 region has 13 residues. Germline CDR1 is SQVTM and CDR2 is ANQGSEA. The CDR3 spells CSVEGEYQETQYF. Written as DNA, the CDR3 is TGCAGCGTTGAAGGAGAGTACCAAGAGACCCAGTACTTC.